This entry features one T cell receptor (beta chain) sequence. No cognate antigen has been identified for it. No base quality information exists; no much larger clone differs at one position. Whole blood was collected in K2EDTA tubes by collaborating institutions according to the institutions' own protocols. For TCRbeta analysis, collaborators shipped samples in one of three forms: frozen whole blood, isolated PBMCs, or DNA extracted from either of those sample types. TCRbeta CDR3 regions were amplified from genomic DNA by means of the immunoSEQ Assay, a bias-controlled multiplex PCR. Under the source paper's analysis protocol: The number of nucleated cells in each sample was estimated from the amplification of reference gene primers within the assay. Sequence reads were collapsed and filtered to measure the absolute abundance of every unique TCRbeta CDR3 rearrangement. For each sample, productive Simpson clonality was calculated as the square root of Simpson's diversity index over productive rearrangements. TCRdb obtained this table from immuneACCESS and retained in-frame rearrangements with V and J assigned. These tables miss some clones; where compared with another copy, unresolved V genes account for less than half of the shortfall, and the remainder is unexplained. V, J and clone size are those of that table, while D and trimming were read from the DNA. The sample data list about 140,000 clones, and roughly 84% of these were observed just once. The ten top clones hold over 2.5% of the sample.

The sample belongs to a study of blood T cell repertoires in COVID-19 (dated by TCRdb to about 2020). In terms of the full investigation: Samples covering the acute and convalescent phases of COVID-19 were provided by collaborators in the United States, Italy and Spain. The prospective study material was composed of cDNA or gDNA derived from T cells, B-cell-depleted T cells, or PBMCs. Deeply sampled blood TCRbeta repertoires from subjects exposed to, actively infected with, or recovered from COVID-19 were included in the dataset. The repertoires were released in a freely available public database meant as a resource for research on the immune response to SARS-CoV-2. The samples were drawn from the first 160 participants of the ongoing ImmuneRACE study and from about 1,200 subjects provided by 6 global collaborators. A de-identified subject ID, COVID-19 status, age in years and sex were almost always included in the sample metadata. Where available, HLA class I and class II types were obtained from metadata supplied by the sample provider rather than from assay-based typing.

General conclusions and limits of the study: Clinical and demographic metadata were provided uncurated, with the amount varying by source and participant.

The sequence derives from a human donor with acute or convalescent COVID-19. The donor label of this sample is uncertain. The sequenced sample consisted of peripheral blood.

The bases are TGCGCCAGCAGCTTGTCCCACATAGCGGTTTCCACAGATACGCAGTATTTT. Translated, it reads CASSLSHIAVSTDTQYF. The rearranged chain carries TRBV5-1 and TRBJ2-3, with TRBD2 as a weak D call on 6 bases. Via the germline V gene, CDR1 is SGHRS and CDR2 YFSETQ. The junction shows trimming of 1 base on V and 2 bases on J, plus 17 bases between the germline ends. The CDR3 spans 17 residues, from the cysteine through the phenylalanine. The CDR3 DNA has 51 bases and is translated from base 1.